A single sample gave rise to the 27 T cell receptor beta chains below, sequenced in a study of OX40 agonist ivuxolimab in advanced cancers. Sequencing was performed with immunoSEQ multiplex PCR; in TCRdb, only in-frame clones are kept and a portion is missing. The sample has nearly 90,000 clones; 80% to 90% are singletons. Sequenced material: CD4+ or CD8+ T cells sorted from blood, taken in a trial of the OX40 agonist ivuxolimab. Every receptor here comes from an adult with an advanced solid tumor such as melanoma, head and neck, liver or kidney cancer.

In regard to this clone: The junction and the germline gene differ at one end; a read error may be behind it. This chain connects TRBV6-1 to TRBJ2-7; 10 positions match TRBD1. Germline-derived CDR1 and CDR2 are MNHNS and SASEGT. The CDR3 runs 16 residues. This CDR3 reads CASREAVGTGASEQYF. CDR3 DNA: TGTGCCAGCAGAGAAGCTGTCGGGACAGGGGCCAGCGAGCAGTACTTC.

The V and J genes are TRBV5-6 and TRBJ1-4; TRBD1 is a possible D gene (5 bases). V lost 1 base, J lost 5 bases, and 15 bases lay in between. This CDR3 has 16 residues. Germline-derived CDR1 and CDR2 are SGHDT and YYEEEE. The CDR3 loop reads CASSLSGQGENEKLFF. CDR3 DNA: TGTGCCAGCAGCTTGTCAGGGCAGGGTGAGAATGAAAAACTGTTTTTT.

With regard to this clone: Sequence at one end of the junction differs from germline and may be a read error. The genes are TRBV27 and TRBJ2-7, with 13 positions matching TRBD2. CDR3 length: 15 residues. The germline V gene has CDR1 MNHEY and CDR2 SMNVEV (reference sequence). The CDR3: CASTLRLAGGYEQYF. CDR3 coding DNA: TGTGCCAGCACTTTAAGACTAGCGGGAGGTTACGAGCAGTACTTC.

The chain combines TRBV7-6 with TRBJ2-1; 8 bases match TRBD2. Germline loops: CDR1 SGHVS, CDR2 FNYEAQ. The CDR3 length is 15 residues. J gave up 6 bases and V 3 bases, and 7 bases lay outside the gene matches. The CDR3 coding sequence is TGTGCCAGCAGCTTTAGCGGGGCGGGTCTCAATGAGCAGTTCTTC. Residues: CASSFSGAGLNEQFF.

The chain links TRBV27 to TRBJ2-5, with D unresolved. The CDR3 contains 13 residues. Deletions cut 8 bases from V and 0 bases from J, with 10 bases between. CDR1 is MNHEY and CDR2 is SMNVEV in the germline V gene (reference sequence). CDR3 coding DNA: TGTGCCAGCCGATTTGGACACCAAGAGACCCAGTACTTC. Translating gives CASRFGHQETQYF.

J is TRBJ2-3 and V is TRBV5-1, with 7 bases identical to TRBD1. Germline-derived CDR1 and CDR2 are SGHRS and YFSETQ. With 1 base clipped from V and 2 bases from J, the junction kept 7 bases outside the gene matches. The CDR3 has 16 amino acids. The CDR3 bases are TGCGCCAGCAGCTTGACAGGGGAACCTTTCACAGATACGCAGTATTTT. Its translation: CASSLTGEPFTDTQYF.

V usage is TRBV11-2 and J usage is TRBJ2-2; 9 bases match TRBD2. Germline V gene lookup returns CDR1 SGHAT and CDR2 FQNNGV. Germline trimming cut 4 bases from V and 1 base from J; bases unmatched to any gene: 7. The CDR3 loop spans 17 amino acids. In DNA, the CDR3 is TGTGCCAGCAGCTCACCCCTGACTAGCGGGAACACCGGGGAGCTGTTTTTT. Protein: CASSSPLTSGNTGELFF.

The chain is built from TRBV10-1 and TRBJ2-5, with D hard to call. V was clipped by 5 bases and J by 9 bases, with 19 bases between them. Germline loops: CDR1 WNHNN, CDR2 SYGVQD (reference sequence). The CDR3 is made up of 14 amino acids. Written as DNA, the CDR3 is TGCGCCAGCAGTCCTTCCGACCCAAACGAGGCCCAGTACTTC. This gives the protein CASSPSDPNEAQYF.

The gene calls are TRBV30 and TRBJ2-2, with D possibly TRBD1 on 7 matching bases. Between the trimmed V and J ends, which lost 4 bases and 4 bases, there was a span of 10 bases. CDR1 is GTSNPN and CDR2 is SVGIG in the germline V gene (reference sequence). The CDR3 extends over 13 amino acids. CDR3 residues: CAWTRGATGELFF. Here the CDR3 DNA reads TGTGCCTGGACCAGGGGGGCCACCGGGGAGCTGTTTTTT. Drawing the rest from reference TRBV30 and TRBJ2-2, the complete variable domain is SQTIHQWPATLVQPVGSPLSLECTVEGTSNPNLYWYRQAAGRGLQLLFYSVGIGQISSEVPQNLSASRPQDRQFILSSKKLLLSDSGFYLCAWTRGATGELFFGEGSRLTVL.

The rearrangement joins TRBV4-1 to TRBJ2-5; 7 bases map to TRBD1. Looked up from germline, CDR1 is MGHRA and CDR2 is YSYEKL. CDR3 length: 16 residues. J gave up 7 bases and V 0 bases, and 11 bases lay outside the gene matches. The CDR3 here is CASSQDTARGLGTQYF. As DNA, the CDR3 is TGCGCCAGCAGCCAAGATACGGCCAGGGGGTTGGGGACCCAGTACTTC.

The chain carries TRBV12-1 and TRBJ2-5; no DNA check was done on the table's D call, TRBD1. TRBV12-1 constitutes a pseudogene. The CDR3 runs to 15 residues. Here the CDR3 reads CASSHLTGVGETQYF. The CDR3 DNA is TGTGCCAGCAGCCACCTAACAGGGGTAGGAGAGACCCAGTACTTC.

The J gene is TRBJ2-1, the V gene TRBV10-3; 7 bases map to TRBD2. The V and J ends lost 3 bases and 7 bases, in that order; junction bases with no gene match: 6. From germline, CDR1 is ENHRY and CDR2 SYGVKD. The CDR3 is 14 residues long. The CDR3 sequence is CAISEGKGGNEQFF. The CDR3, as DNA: TGTGCCATCAGTGAAGGGAAGGGAGGGAATGAGCAGTTCTTC.

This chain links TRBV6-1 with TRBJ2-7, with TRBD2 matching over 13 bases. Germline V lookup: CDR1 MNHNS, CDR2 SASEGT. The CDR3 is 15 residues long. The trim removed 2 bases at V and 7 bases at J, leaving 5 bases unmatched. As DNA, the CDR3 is TGTGCCAGCAGTGAATCACTAGCGGGGGGGAATGAGCAGTACTTC. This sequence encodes CASSESLAGGNEQYF.

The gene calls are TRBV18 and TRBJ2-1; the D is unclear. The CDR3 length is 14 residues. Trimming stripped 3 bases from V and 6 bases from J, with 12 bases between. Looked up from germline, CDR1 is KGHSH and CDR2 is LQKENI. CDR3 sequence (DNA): TGTGCCAGCTCACCCGAGGCCTGGGGCAATGAGCAGTTCTTC. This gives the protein CASSPEAWGNEQFF.

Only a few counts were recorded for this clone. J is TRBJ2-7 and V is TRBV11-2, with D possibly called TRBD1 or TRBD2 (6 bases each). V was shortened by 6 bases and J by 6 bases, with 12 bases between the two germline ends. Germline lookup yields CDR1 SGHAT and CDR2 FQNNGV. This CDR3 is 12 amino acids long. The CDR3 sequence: CASRGAGREQYF. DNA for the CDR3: TGTGCCAGCAGGGGGGCGGGGCGCGAGCAGTACTTC. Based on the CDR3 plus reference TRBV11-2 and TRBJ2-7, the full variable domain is EAGVAQSPRYKIIEKRQSVAFWCNPISGHATLYWYQQILGQGPKLLIQFQNNGVVDDSQLPKDRFSAERLKGVDSTLKIQPAKLEDSAVYLCASRGAGREQYFGPGTRLTVT.

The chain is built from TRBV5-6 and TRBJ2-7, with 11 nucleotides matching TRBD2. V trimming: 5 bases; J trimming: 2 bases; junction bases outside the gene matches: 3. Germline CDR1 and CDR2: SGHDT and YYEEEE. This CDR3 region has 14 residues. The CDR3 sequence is CASRRLAGTYEQYF. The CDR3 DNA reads TGTGCCAGCAGGAGACTAGCGGGAACCTACGAGCAGTACTTC.

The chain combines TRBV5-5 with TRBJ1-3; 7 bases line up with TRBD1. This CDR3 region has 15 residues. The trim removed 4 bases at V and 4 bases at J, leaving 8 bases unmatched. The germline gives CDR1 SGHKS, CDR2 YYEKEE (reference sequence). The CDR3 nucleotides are TGTGCCAGCAGCATTACAGGGGAGGCCGGAAACACCATATATTTT. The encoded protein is CASSITGEAGNTIYF.

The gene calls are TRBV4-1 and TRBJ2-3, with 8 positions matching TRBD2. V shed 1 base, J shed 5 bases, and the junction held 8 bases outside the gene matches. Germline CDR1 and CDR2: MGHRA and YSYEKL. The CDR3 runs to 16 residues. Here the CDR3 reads CASSQAPGGPGDTQYF. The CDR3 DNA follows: TGCGCCAGCAGCCAAGCTCCGGGAGGGCCTGGAGATACGCAGTATTTT.

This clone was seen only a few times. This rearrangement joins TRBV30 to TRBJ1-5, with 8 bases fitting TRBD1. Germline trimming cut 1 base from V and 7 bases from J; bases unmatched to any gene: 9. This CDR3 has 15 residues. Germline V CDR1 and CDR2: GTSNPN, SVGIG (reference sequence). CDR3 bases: TGTGCCTGGAGTGCTGGTACAGGGGGATACCAGCCCCAGCATTTT. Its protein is CAWSAGTGGYQPQHF.

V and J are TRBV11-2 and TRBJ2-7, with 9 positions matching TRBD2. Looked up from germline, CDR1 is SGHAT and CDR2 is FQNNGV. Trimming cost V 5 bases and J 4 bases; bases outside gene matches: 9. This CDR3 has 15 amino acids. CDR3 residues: CASSRDSGGLYEQYF. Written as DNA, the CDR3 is TGTGCCAGCAGCCGTGATAGCGGGGGCCTTTACGAGCAGTACTTC.

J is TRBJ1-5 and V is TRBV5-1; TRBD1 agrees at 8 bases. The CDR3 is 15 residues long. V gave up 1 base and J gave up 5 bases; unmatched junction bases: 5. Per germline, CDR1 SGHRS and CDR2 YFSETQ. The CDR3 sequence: CASSLQTGADQPQHF. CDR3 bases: TGCGCCAGCAGCTTGCAGACAGGGGCAGATCAGCCCCAGCATTTT.

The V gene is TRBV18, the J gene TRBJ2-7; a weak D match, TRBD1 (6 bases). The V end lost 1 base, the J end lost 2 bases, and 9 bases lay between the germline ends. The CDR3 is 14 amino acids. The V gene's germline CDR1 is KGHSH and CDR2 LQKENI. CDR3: CASSPRQVTYEQYF. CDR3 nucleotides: TGTGCCAGCTCACCACGACAGGTCACCTACGAGCAGTACTTC.

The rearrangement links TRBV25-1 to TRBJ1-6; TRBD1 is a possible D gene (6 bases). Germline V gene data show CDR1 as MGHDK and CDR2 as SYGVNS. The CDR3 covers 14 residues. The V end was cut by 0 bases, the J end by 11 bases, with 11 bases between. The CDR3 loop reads CASSEYAGATPLHF. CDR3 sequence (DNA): TGTGCCAGCAGTGAATATGCGGGGGCAACACCCCTCCACTTT.

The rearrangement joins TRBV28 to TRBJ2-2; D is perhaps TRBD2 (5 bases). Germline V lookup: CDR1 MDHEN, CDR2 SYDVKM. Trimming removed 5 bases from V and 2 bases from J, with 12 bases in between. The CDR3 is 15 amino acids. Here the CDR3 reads CASSLGGTNTGELFF. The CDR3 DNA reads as TGTGCCAGCAGTCTCGGAGGCACTAACACCGGGGAGCTGTTTTTT.

Here the CDR3 DNA reads TGCGCCAGCAGCCGAGAAGGGGTGGGCTATGGCTACACCTTC. Its translation is CASSREGVGYGYTF. The rearrangement joins TRBV5-1 to TRBJ1-2; weak D call: TRBD1 (5 bases). The CDR3 is made up of 14 amino acids. CDR1 is SGHRS and CDR2 is YFSETQ in the germline V gene. With 4 bases removed from V and 4 bases from J, the gap between germline ends came to 14 bases. Supplemented by reference TRBV5-1 and TRBJ1-2, the full variable domain reads KAGVTQTPRYLIKTRGQQVTLSCSPISGHRSVSWYQQTPGQGLQFLFEYFSETQRNKGNFPGRFSGRQFSNSRSEMNVSTLELGDSALYLCASSREGVGYGYTFGSGTRLTVV.

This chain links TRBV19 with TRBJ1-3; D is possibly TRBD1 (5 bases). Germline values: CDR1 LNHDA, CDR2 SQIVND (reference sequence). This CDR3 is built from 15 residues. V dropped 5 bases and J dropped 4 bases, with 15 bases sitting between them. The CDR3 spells CASSPDKGIGNTIYF. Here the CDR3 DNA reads TGTGCCAGTAGTCCGGACAAGGGTATAGGAAACACCATATATTTT.

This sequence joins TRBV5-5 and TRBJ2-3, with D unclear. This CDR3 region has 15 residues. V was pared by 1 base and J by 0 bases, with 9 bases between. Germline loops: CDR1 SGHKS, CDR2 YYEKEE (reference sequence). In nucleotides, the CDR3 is TGTGCCAGCAGCTTGATCTCTTCTAGCACAGATACGCAGTATTTT. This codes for CASSLISSSTDTQYF. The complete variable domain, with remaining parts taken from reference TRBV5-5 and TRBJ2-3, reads DAGVTQSPTHLIKTRGQQVTLRCSPISGHKSVSWYQQVLGQGPQFIFQYYEKEERGRGNFPDRFSARQFPNYSSELNVNALLLGDSALYLCASSLISSSTDTQYFGPGTRLTVL.